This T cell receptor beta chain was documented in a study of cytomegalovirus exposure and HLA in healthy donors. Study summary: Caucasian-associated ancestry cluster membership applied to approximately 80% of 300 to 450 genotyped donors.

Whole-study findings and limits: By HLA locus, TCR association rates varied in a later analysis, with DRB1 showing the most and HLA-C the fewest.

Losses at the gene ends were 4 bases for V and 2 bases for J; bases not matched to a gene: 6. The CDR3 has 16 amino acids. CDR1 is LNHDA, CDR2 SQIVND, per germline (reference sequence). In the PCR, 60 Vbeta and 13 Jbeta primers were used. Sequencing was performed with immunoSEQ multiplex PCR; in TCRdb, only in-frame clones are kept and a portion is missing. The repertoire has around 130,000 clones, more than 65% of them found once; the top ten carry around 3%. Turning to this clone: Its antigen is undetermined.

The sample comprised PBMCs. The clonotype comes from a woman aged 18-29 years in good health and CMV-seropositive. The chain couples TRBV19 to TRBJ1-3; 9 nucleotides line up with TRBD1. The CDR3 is CASSTGQGRAGNTIYF. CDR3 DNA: TGTGCCAGTAGTACCGGACAGGGGAGGGCTGGAAACACCATATATTTT.